Following are 5 T cell receptor beta chains from one sample sequenced in a study of blood T cell repertoires in COVID-19. Sequencing used immunoSEQ multiplex PCR; TCRdb keeps in-frame clones, though not all of them. The data contain about 110,000 clones, 60% to 85% of them singletons. Sequenced: peripheral blood. These receptors were taken from a human donor in a cohort sampled during active or convalescent COVID-19.

The chain joins TRBV7-2 to TRBJ2-1, with D possibly matching TRBD2 (6 bases). Germline lookup yields CDR1 SGHTA and CDR2 FQGNSA. V lost 1 base and J 9 bases, leaving 7 bases between the germline ends. The CDR3 length is 12 residues. This CDR3 reads CASSLVGGEQFF. The CDR3 bases are TGTGCCAGCAGCTTAGTCGGGGGTGAGCAGTTCTTC.

The chain joins TRBV6-6 to TRBJ1-1; D unclear. Germline CDR1 MNHNY, CDR2 SVGAGI (reference sequence). Trimming cost V 0 bases and J 11 bases, with 4 bases left between them. CDR3 size: 10 residues. CDR3 DNA: TGTGCCAGCAGTTACTCGCGTGCTTTCTTT. Translation: CASSYSRAFF.

Only one count was recorded for this clone. This chain joins TRBV9 and TRBJ2-1, with 12 nucleotides matching TRBD2. CDR1 SGDLS and CDR2 YYNGEE come from the germline V gene. The CDR3 runs to 18 residues. J was trimmed by 0 bases and V by 3 bases; bases with no gene match: 7. Here the CDR3 DNA reads TGTGCCAGCAGCGCGCACGGGACTAGCGGGCGCTCCTACAATGAGCAGTTCTTC. It yields the protein CASSAHGTSGRSYNEQFF.

The chain couples TRBV27 to TRBJ1-1, with 9 bases fitting TRBD1. This CDR3 spans 13 amino acids. J was trimmed by 9 bases and V by 3 bases; bases with no gene match: 5. Looked up from germline, CDR1 is MNHEY and CDR2 is SMNVEV (reference sequence). The CDR3 DNA reads TGTGCCAGCAGTTTCCACGACAGGGGGAAAGCTTTCTTT. It is translated as CASSFHDRGKAFF.

J is TRBJ1-2 and V is TRBV6-2 or TRBV6-3; 8 bases match TRBD1. The CDR3 runs to 14 residues. CDR1 and CDR2 from the germline V gene are MNHEY and SVGEGT. V lost 0 bases, J lost 5 bases, and 2 bases stayed unmatched. CDR3 sequence (DNA): TGTGCCAGCAGTTACTCGGGACAGGCTTATGGCTACACCTTC. It is translated as CASSYSGQAYGYTF.